The T cell receptor (beta chain) under discussion was sequenced for a study of vaccination effects on CD4 cells after COVID-19. In the study overall: A couple of convalescent patients each provided a sample, at 16 days and at one week before vaccination.

This CDR3 has 14 residues. V dropped 4 bases and J dropped 4; count of bases not matched to a gene: 4. The germline CDR1 and CDR2 sequences are MNHEY and SVGAGI. This clone was found once. Its antigen is undetermined. The data were produced by immunoSEQ multiplex PCR, yet TCRdb's version contains in-frame clones alone and is incomplete. The table includes around 25,000 clones, 69% detected once. With the ViraFEST assay, the study expanded antigen-specific CD4+ T cells using viral peptide pools, then sequenced them. Researchers isolated CD4+ T cells once about 11 days of culture had elapsed. By PCR, the person was confirmed to have had SARS-CoV-2 infection between March and December 2020.

The sequence was obtained from a human donor who had a prior SARS-CoV-2 infection. This sample comprised CD4+ T cells from PBMCs cultured with SARS-CoV-2 spike peptides, obtained before COVID-19 vaccination. This chain uses TRBV6-5 with TRBJ2-5; 9 nucleotides align to TRBD1. CDR3 region: CASSWNRGRETQYF. The CDR3 DNA sequence: TGTGCCAGCAGTTGGAACAGGGGGCGAGAGACCCAGTACTTC.